This is a list of T cell receptor beta chains from one sample in a study of vaccination and CD4 T cells after COVID-19. The antigens of these receptors remain unknown. TCRdb re-analysed the PCR reads in MiXCR, keeping a single row per CDR3 protein. The table records 15,000 to 16,000 distinct CDR3 sequences, around 73% of them present only once. The sequencing sample was made of CD4+ T cells from blood, cultured in vitro. Receptors were obtained from a human donor who had recovered from COVID-19. The CDR3 runs from the conserved cysteine through the conserved F or W. A D gene is named only where the DNA matches it firmly. Some rows have no size entry. The others give once, few or many, or a class for an expanded clone.

length | D | J | size | V | CDR3 | DNA
13 | . | TRBJ1-6 | few | TRBV20-1 | CSAKPGWESPLHF | TGCAGTGCTAAACCAGGTTGGGAATCACCCCTCCACTTT
16 | . | TRBJ1-5 | . | TRBV27 | CASRRGGLNSNQPQHF | TGTGCCAGCAGGAGAGGGGGTCTCAATAGCAATCAGCCCCAGCATTTT
15 | . | TRBJ1-1 | . | TRBV6-1 | CASSDSSGANTEAFF | TGTGCCAGCAGTGATAGTTCCGGGGCCAACACTGAAGCTTTCTTT
13 | TRBD1 | TRBJ2-7 | . | TRBV7-2 | CASSLKGAYEQYF | TGTGCCAGCAGCTTAAAGGGGGCGTACGAGCAGTACTTC
13 | . | TRBJ1-2 | . | TRBV4-3 | CASSRDRLYGYTF | TGCGCCAGCAGCCGCGACAGGCTCTATGGCTACACCTTC
17 | . | TRBJ1-5 | medium-sized | TRBV27 | CASSLSPPALINQPQHF | TGTGCCAGCAGTTTATCCCCACCGGCCCTTATCAATCAGCCCCAGCATTTT
14 | . | TRBJ1-1 | . | TRBV6-1 | CASSSTGSGTEAFF | TGTGCCAGCAGCTCGACTGGGTCGGGAACTGAAGCTTTCTTT
16 | . | TRBJ1-1 | . | TRBV2 | CASNLISGYRNTEAFF | TGTGCCAGCAACCTAATAAGTGGGTACAGGAACACTGAAGCTTTCTTT
14 | . | TRBJ2-5 | . | TRBV27 | CASKSSGQGETQYF | TGTGCCAGCAAGTCCTCCGGGCAAGGAGAGACCCAGTACTTC
13 | . | TRBJ2-2 | . | TRBV6-2/TRBV6-3 | CASSYIDTGELFF | TGTGCCAGCAGTTATATTGACACCGGGGAGCTGTTTTTT
18 | TRBD1 | TRBJ1-5 | . | TRBV20-1 | CSATDRGTRGVDNQPQHF | TGCAGTGCTACGGACAGGGGGACCAGGGGAGTGGACAATCAGCCCCAGCATTTT
15 | . | TRBJ1-3 | . | TRBV7-9 | CASSPRGGSGNTIYF | TGTGCCAGCAGCCCGCGCGGCGGCTCTGGAAACACCATATATTTT
15 | . | TRBJ1-6 | once | TRBV20-1 | CSARGPTSSGSPLHF | TGCAGTGCCCGGGGGCCAACGTCTTCAGGGTCACCCCTCCACTTT
14 | TRBD1 | TRBJ2-7 | . | TRBV20-1 | CSARRDRDSYEQYF | TGCAGTGCTCGCCGGGACAGGGACTCCTACGAGCAGTACTTC
17 | TRBD1 | TRBJ2-7 | . | TRBV7-2 | CASSLTLPGTVTYEQYF | TGTGCCAGCAGCTTAACCCTCCCCGGGACAGTAACCTACGAGCAGTACTTC
17 | TRBD2 | TRBJ2-3 | . | TRBV19 | CASSPGTSGRERDTQYF | TGTGCCAGTAGTCCCGGGACTAGCGGGAGGGAGAGAGATACGCAGTATTTT
14 | . | TRBJ2-2 | . | TRBV20-1 | CSAMGPTNTGELFF | TGCAGTGCAATGGGACCTACGAACACCGGGGAGCTGTTTTTT
17 | TRBD1 | TRBJ2-5 | . | TRBV24-1 | CATSDRPSGTVKETQYF | TGTGCCACCAGTGATCGCCCGTCTGGGACAGTGAAGGAGACCCAGTACTTC
13 | . | TRBJ1-3 | medium-sized | TRBV18 | CASSPGSGNTIYF | TGTGCCAGCTCACCGGGCTCTGGAAACACCATATATTTT
14 | . | TRBJ1-1 | . | TRBV29-1 | CSVGAFGGNTEAFF | TGCAGCGTTGGAGCTTTTGGGGGGAACACTGAAGCTTTCTTT
15 | TRBD2 | TRBJ2-7 | . | TRBV7-2 | CASSLGVAGAYEQYF | TGTGCCAGCAGCTTAGGGGTAGCGGGAGCCTACGAGCAGTACTTC
12 | . | TRBJ1-2 | once | TRBV2 | CASRDDRIGYTF | TGTGCCAGCAGAGATGACAGGATTGGCTACACCTTC
14 | . | TRBJ1-5 | . | TRBV19 | CASTSGGVHQPQHF | TGTGCCAGTACATCCGGAGGGGTTCATCAGCCCCAGCATTTT
14 | . | TRBJ2-3 | . | TRBV6-5 | CASSYNGRIDTQYF | TGTGCCAGCAGTTACAACGGGAGAATAGATACGCAGTATTTT
15 | TRBD2 | TRBJ2-6 | . | TRBV19 | CAATSGSAGANVLTF | TGTGCCGCGACTAGCGGGAGTGCTGGGGCCAACGTCCTGACTTTC
16 | TRBD1 | TRBJ1-2 | . | TRBV19 | CASTSPGTGRRYGYTF | TGTGCCAGTACGTCGCCCGGGACAGGCCGTCGCTATGGCTACACCTTC
16 | . | TRBJ1-5 | few | TRBV19 | CASSPGRTNSNQPQHF | TGTGCCAGTAGCCCGGGGAGGACTAATAGCAATCAGCCCCAGCATTTT
11 | . | TRBJ1-1 | . | TRBV28 | CASSQWNEAFF | TGTGCCAGCAGTCAGTGGAACGAAGCTTTCTTT
12 | . | TRBJ1-4 | . | TRBV6-1 | CASSEEGSRLFF | TGTGCCAGCAGTGAAGAAGGCAGTAGGCTGTTTTTT
14 | . | TRBJ1-2 | few | TRBV7-8 | CASSLLLGPYGYTF | TGTGCCAGCAGCTTATTACTGGGCCCCTATGGCTACACCTTC
16 | . | TRBJ2-3 | . | TRBV2 | CASSPVTMLGTDTQYF | TGTGCCAGCAGCCCGGTCACTATGTTGGGCACAGATACGCAGTATTTT
15 | . | TRBJ1-2 | . | TRBV20-1 | CSARDPNVVLYGYTF | TGCAGTGCTAGAGACCCTAATGTGGTTCTCTATGGCTACACCTTC
14 | . | TRBJ1-2 | few | TRBV24-1 | CATSEGDGYYGYTF | TGTGCCACCAGTGAAGGGGACGGCTACTATGGCTACACCTTC
15 | . | TRBJ2-7 | . | TRBV28 | CASTTTGTGSYEQYF | TGTGCCAGCACTACTACCGGCACCGGTTCCTACGAGCAGTACTTC
16 | . | TRBJ1-2 | . | TRBV7-2 | CASSLEVSGWGYGYTF | TGTGCCAGCAGCTTAGAGGTTTCAGGGTGGGGCTATGGCTACACCTTC
15 | . | TRBJ1-6 | few | TRBV11-2 | CASSFRQLDTSPLHF | TGTGCCAGCAGCTTTAGGCAGCTCGACACATCACCCCTCCACTTT
16 | . | TRBJ2-3 | once | TRBV20-1 | CSARKPGRRGTDTQYF | TGCAGTGCTAGGAAGCCCGGGAGACGAGGGACAGATACGCAGTATTTT